This is a list of T cell receptor beta chains from one sample in a study of PD-L1 blockade in urothelial cancer. Measured with immunoSEQ multiplex PCR; TCRdb has only the in-frame clones, and not every one. The table records under 70,000 clones, around nine tenths of them present only once. Source: PBMCs, taken around atezolizumab (anti-PD-L1) treatment. These receptors came from a man between 60 and 75 years old with urothelial cancer. The CDR3 runs from the conserved cysteine through the conserved F or W. The order of the fields is V gene, J gene, D gene, clone size, CDR3 DNA, CDR3 protein. D genes are given only for firm matches. A clone size is listed for some rows: how often the clone was seen (once, few, many), or a class if it is expanded.

TRBV5-1	TRBJ2-3	TRBD1	.	TGCGCCAGCAGCTTGGGGGACAGGGGAGAGATCGGGGGCACAGATACGCAGTATTTT	CASSLGDRGEIGGTDTQYF
TRBV7-9	TRBJ2-7	TRBD1	.	TGTGCCAGCAGCTTGGGAAGGACAGGGTTATCCTACGAGCAGTACTTC	CASSLGRTGLSYEQYF
TRBV4-2	TRBJ1-2	.	.	TGTGCCAGCAGCCAAGAAAGTGCTACGGGAGGCTACACCTTC	CASSQESATGGYTF
TRBV5-5	TRBJ2-5	.	.	TGTGCCAGCAGCTTCGAGGGCTCCTACGAAGAGACCCAGTACTTC	CASSFEGSYEETQYF
TRBV28	TRBJ2-7	TRBD2	.	TGTGCCAGCAGTGGAGGGCTAGCGGGACCTCTAGGGGAGCAGTACTTC	CASSGGLAGPLGEQYF
TRBV7-9	TRBJ1-4	.	few	TGTGCCAGCAGCCCCAACCTACGGGAATATGAAAAACTGTTTTTT	CASSPNLREYEKLFF
TRBV4-3	TRBJ2-2	TRBD2	.	TGCGCCAGCAGCCAAGAAGCGGGGGTAGACACCGGGGAGCTGTTTTTT	CASSQEAGVDTGELFF
TRBV25-1	TRBJ2-1	TRBD1	.	TGTGCCAGCAGTGTAGGGACAGTAACCTACAATGAGCAGTTCTTC	CASSVGTVTYNEQFF
TRBV27	TRBJ1-2	TRBD1	.	TGTGCCAGCAGGTCCATGGGGACAGGGTCTATTGGCTACACCTTC	CASRSMGTGSIGYTF
TRBV18	TRBJ1-1	.	.	TGTGCCAGCTCCGCACCAGTAAACACTGAAGCTTTCTTT	CASSAPVNTEAFF
TRBV5-1	TRBJ1-3	TRBD1	.	TGCGCCAGCAGCCTTGAAGGGGGCGAAGGAAACACCATATATTTT	CASSLEGGEGNTIYF
TRBV4-1	TRBJ2-3	.	.	TGCGCCAGCAGCCCCCTTCAGGGCCCCGCGGCAGATACGCAGTATTTT	CASSPLQGPAADTQYF
TRBV28	TRBJ1-2	TRBD1	.	TGTATCACCCGGACAGGCGGAAACTATGGCTACACCTTC	CITRTGGNYGYTF
TRBV10-3	TRBJ2-5	.	.	TGTGCCATGCAACTAGCCCAAGAGACCCAGTACTTC	CAMQLAQETQYF
TRBV2	TRBJ2-7	.	.	TGTGCCAGCAGTGAAAAGACACAACTTTCCTACGAGCAGTACTTC	CASSEKTQLSYEQYF
TRBV5-1	TRBJ1-1	TRBD1	few	TGCGCCAGCAGCCTCCAGGGGGCAAACACTGAAGCTTTCTTT	CASSLQGANTEAFF
TRBV19	TRBJ1-4	.	.	TGTGCCAGTAATGCCGGGTATGAAAAACTGTTTTTT	CASNAGYEKLFF
TRBV11-1	TRBJ2-5	TRBD2	.	TGTGCCAGCTTGCGGGGGGCGACCCAGTACTTC	CASLRGATQYF
TRBV7-9	TRBJ1-1	TRBD1	.	TGTGCCAGCAGCCCCACAGGGGTCTCGAACACTGAAGCTTTCTTT	CASSPTGVSNTEAFF
TRBV2	TRBJ2-7	.	.	TGTGCCAGCAGTAATAGTTACGAGCAGTACTTC	CASSNSYEQYF
TRBV13	TRBJ1-4	.	.	TGTGCCAGCAGCGAAGACAGGGAAAAACTGTTTTTT	CASSEDREKLFF
TRBV7-8	TRBJ1-3	TRBD1	.	TGTGCCAGCAGCTCCAGGACAGGCGGAAGCTCTGGAAACACCATATATTTT	CASSSRTGGSSGNTIYF
TRBV30	TRBJ1-2	.	once	TGTGCCTGGAGGTCGGGGAGCGGCTATGGCTACACCTTC	CAWRSGSGYGYTF
TRBV29-1	TRBJ2-6	.	.	TGCAGCGTCGGGCAGGGGTCTGGGGCCAACGTCCTGACTTTC	CSVGQGSGANVLTF
TRBV4-1	TRBJ2-2	.	.	TGCGCCAGCAGCCAAAGCCGCCCCAAGAACACCGGGGAGCTGTTTTTT	CASSQSRPKNTGELFF
TRBV19	TRBJ1-1	TRBD1	.	TGTGCCAGTAGTAGACAGGGTACCACTGAAGCTTTCTTT	CASSRQGTTEAFF
TRBV5-8	TRBJ2-5	TRBD1	.	TGTGCCAGCAGCTTAAGTGGGACAGGGGGCGGTGAGACCCAGTACTTC	CASSLSGTGGGETQYF
TRBV27	TRBJ2-7	.	.	TGTGCCAGCAGTGCGGACAGTACCAAGCAGTACTTC	CASSADSTKQYF